This T cell receptor beta chain stems from a study of cytomegalovirus exposure and HLA in healthy donors. Germline CDR1 is MRHNA and CDR2 is SNTAGT. This CDR3 comprises 17 residues. The V segment lost 0 bases and the J segment 1 base; nucleotides outside the gene matches: 5. The study ran its PCR with 60 Vbeta and 13 Jbeta primers. TCRdb keeps only in-frame clones here, not all; method: immunoSEQ multiplex PCR. Reported are around 75,000 clones; the ten largest clones contain roughly 15%. The TCR was taken from a man between 50 and 59 years old in good health and CMV-seropositive. The specimen was PBMCs. The J gene is TRBJ2-3, the V gene TRBV6-4; 9 bases match TRBD2. The CDR3 DNA follows: TGTGCCAGCAGTGACTCCCCGGGCGGGGGGGGCACAGATACGCAGTATTTT. It translates to CASSDSPGGGGTDTQYF.